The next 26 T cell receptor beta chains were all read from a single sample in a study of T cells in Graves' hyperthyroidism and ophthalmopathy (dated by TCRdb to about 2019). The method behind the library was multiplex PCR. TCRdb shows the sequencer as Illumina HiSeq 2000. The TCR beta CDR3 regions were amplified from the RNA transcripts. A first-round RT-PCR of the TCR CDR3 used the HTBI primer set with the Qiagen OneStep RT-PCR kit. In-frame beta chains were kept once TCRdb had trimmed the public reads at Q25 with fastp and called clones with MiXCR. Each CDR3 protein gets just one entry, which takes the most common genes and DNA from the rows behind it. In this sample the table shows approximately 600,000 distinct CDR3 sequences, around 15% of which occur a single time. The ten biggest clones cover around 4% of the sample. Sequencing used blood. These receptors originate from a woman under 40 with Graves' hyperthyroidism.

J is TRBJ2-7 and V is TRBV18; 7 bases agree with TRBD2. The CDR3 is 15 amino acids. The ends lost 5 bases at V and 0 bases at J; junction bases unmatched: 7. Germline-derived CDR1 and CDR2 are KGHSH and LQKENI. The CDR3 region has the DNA TGTGCCAGCTCAGAATCCCGGGACTACTCCTACGAGCAGTACTTC. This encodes CASSESRDYSYEQYF. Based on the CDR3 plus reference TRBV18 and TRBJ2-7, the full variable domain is NAGVMQNPRHLVRRRGQEARLRCSPMKGHSHVYWYRQLPEEGLKFMVYLQKENIIDESGMPKERFSAEFPKEGPSILRIQQVVRGDSAAYFCASSESRDYSYEQYFGPGTRLTVT.

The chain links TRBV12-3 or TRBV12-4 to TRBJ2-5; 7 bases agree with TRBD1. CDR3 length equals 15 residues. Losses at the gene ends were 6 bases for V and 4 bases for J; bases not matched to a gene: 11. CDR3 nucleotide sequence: TGTGCCAGCAGAACGATAGACAGGGTAGGAGAGACCCAGTACTTC. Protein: CASRTIDRVGETQYF.

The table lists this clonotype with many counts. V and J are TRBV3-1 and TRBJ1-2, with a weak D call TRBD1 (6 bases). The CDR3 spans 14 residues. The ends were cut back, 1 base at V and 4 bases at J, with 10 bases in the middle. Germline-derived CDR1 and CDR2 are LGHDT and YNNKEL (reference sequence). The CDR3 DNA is TGTGCCAGCAGCCAAGGGGCAGGGGTCTATGGCTACACCTTC. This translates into CASSQGAGVYGYTF. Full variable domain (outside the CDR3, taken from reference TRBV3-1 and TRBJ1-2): DTAVSQTPKYLVTQMGNDKSIKCEQNLGHDTMYWYKQDSKKFLKIMFSYNNKELIINETVPNRFSPKSPDKAHLNLHINSLELGDSAVYFCASSQGAGVYGYTFGSGTRLTVV.

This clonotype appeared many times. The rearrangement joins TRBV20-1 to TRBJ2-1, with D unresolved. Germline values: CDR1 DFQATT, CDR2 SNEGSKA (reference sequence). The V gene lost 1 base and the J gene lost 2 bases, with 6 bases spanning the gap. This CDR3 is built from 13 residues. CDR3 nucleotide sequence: TGCAGTGCTAGAGTGATGACCTACAATGAGCAGTTCTTC. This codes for CSARVMTYNEQFF.

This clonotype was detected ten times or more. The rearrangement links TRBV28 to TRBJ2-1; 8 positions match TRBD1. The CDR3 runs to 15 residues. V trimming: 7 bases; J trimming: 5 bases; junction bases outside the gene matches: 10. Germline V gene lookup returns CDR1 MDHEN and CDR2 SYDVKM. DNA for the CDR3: TGTGCCAGCAAGCGTCAGGGGGCGGGTAACAATGAGCAGTTCTTC. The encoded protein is CASKRQGAGNNEQFF.

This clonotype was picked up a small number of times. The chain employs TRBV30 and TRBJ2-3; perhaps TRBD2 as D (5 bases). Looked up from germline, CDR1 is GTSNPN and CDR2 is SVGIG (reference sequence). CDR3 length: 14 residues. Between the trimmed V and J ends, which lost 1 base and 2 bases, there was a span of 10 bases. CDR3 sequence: CAWSAGVVTDTQYF. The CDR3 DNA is TGTGCCTGGAGTGCCGGGGTCGTCACAGATACGCAGTATTTT.

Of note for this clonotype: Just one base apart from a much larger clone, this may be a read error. CDR3 sequence reads: CSARDSNQPHHF. The CDR3 region has the DNA TGCAGTGCTAGGGATAGCAATCAGCCCCACCATTTT. This rearrangement joins TRBV20-1 to TRBJ1-5; D call uncertain. The CDR3 extends over 12 amino acids. Germline assignment: CDR1 DFQATT and CDR2 SNEGSKA (reference sequence).

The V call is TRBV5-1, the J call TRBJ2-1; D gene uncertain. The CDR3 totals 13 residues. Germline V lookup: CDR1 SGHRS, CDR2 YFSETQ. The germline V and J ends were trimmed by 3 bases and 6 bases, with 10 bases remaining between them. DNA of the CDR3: TGCGCCAGCAGCTGGTTAGGCCTCAATGAGCAGTTCTTC. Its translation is CASSWLGLNEQFF.

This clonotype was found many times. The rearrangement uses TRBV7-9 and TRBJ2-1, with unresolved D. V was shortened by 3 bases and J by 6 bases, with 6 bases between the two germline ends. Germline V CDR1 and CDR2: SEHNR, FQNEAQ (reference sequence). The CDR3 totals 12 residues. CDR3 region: CASSLMRNEQFF. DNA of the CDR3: TGTGCCAGCAGCTTGATGCGCAATGAGCAGTTCTTC. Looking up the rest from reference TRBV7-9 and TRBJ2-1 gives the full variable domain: DTGVSQNPRHKITKRGQNVTFRCDPISEHNRLYWYRQTLGQGPEFLTYFQNEAQLEKSRLLSDRFSAERPKGSFSTLEIQRTEQGDSAMYLCASSLMRNEQFFGPGTRLTVL.

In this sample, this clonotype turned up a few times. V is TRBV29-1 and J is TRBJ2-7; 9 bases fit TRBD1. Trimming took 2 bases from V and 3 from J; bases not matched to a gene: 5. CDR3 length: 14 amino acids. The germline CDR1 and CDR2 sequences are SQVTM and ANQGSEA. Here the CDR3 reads CSVEFRDRVYEQYF. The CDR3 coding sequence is TGCAGCGTTGAATTCCGGGACAGGGTCTACGAGCAGTACTTC.

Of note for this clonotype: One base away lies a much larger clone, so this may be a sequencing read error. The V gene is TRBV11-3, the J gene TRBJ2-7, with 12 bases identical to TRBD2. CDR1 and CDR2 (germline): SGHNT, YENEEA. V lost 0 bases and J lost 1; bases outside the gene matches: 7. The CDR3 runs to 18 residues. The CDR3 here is CASSLDWVTSGRSYEQYF. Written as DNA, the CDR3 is TGTGCCAGCAGCTTAGATTGGGTGACTAGCGGGAGATCCTACGAGCAGTACTTC.

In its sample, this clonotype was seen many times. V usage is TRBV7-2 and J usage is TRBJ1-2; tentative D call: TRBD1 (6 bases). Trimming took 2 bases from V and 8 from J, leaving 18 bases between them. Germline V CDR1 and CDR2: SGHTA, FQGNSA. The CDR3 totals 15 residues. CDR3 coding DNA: TGTGCCAGCAGCTTATCCCGGACAGATCCTGGGGGCTACACCTTC. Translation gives CASSLSRTDPGGYTF.

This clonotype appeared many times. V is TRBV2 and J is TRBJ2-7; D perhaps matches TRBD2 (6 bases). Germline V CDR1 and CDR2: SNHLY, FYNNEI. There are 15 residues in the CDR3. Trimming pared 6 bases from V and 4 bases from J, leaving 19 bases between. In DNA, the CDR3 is TGTGCCAGCAGCTGGGGCGGGATCCGCAGTTACGAGCAGTACTTC. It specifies CASSWGGIRSYEQYF.

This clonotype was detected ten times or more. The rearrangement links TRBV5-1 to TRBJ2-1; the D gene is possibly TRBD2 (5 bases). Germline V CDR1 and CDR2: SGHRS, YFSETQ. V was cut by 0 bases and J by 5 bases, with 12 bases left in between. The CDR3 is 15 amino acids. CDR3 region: CASSLGLQPHNEQFF. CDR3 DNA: TGCGCCAGCAGCTTGGGACTACAACCCCACAATGAGCAGTTCTTC.

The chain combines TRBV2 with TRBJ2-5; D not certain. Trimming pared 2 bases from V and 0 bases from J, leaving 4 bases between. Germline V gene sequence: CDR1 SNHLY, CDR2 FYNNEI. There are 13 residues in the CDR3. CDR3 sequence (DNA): TGTGCCAGCAGTGAACCGGACCAAGAGACCCAGTACTTC. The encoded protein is CASSEPDQETQYF.

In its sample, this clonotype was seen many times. The CDR3: CASSLGFGLKRYEQYF. Written as DNA, the CDR3 is TGTGCCAGCAGCTTAGGATTCGGACTGAAACGCTACGAGCAGTACTTC. This sequence joins TRBV7-2 and TRBJ2-7, with a tentative D call TRBD2 (5 bases). Germline-derived CDR1 and CDR2 are SGHTA and FQGNSA. The V end lost 1 base, the J end lost 3 bases, and 16 bases lay between the germline ends. CDR3 length equals 16 residues.

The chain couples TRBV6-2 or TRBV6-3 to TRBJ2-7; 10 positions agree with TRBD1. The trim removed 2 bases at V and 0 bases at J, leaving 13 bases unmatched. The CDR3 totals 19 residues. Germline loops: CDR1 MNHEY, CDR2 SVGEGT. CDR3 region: CASSYARSRTGGSSYEQYF. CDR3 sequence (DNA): TGTGCCAGCAGTTACGCACGTTCGCGGACAGGGGGAAGCTCCTACGAGCAGTACTTC.

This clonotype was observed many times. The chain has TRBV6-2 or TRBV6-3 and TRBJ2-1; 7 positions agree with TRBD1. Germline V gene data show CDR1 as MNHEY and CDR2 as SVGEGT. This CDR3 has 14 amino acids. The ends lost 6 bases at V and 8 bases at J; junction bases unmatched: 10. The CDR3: CASSRDRVGDEQFF. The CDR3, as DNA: TGTGCCAGCAGCCGTGACAGGGTTGGGGATGAGCAGTTCTTC.

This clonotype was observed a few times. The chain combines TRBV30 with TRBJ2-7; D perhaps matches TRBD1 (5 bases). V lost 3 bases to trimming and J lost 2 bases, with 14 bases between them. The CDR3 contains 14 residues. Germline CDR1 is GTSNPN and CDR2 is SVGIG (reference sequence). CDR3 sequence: CAWRETGSTYEQYF. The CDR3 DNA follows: TGTGCCTGGAGAGAAACAGGTTCAACCTACGAGCAGTACTTC.

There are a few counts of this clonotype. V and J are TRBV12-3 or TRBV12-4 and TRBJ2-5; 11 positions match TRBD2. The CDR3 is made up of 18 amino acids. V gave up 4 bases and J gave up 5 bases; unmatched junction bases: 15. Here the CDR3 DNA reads TGTGCCAGCAGTTCATCCCACACTAGCGGGAGTAGATCGGAGACCCAGTACTTC. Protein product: CASSSSHTSGSRSETQYF.

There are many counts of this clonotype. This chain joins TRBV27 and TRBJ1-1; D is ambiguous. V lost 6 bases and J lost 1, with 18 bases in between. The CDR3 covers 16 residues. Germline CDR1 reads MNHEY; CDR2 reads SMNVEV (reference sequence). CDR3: CASRPLAGTGNTEAFF. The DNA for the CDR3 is TGTGCCAGCAGACCCTTAGCGGGCACTGGGAACACTGAAGCTTTCTTT.

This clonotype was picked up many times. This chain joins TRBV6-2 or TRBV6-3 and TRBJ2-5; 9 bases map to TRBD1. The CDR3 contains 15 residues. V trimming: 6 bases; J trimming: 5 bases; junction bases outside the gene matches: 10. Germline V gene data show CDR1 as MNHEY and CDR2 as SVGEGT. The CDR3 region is CASRHTPGQGETQYF. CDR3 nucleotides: TGTGCCAGCAGACACACTCCGGGACAGGGCGAGACCCAGTACTTC.

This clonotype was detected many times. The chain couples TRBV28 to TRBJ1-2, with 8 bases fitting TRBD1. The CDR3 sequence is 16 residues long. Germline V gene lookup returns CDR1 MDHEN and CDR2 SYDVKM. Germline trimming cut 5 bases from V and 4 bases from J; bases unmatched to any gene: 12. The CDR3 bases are TGTGCCAGCAGTCCCCCCGGGACAGGAGGGGGCTATGGCTACACCTTC. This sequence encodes CASSPPGTGGGYGYTF.

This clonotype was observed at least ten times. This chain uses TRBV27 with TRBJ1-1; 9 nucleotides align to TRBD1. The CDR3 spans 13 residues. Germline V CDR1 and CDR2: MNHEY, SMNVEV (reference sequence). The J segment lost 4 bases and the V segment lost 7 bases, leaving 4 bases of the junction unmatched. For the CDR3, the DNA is TGTGCCAGCACCCTGACAGGGGGCACTGAAGCTTTCTTT. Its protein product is CASTLTGGTEAFF.

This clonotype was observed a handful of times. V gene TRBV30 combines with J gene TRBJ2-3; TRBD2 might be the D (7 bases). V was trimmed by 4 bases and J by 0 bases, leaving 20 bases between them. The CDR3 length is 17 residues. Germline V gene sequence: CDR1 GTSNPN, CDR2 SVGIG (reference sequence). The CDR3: CAWKGGVGLSSTDTQYF. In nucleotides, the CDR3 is TGTGCCTGGAAGGGGGGGGTCGGCCTATCTAGCACAGATACGCAGTATTTT.

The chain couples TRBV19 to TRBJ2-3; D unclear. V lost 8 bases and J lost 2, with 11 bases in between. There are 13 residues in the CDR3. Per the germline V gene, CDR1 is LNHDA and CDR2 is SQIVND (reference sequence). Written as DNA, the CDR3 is TGTGCCAGTGCCCCGAGTTTCACAGATACGCAGTATTTT. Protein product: CASAPSFTDTQYF.